The 2 T cell receptor beta chains in this list originate from one sample, sequenced in a study of T-cell reconstitution after alpha-beta-depleted transplantation in children. Researchers prepared the TCRbeta library using unique molecular identifiers, the study reports. TCRdb reprocessed the PCR reads via MiXCR and lists one record per CDR3 protein. The sample has approximately 340,000 distinct CDR3 sequences; approximately 10% are singletons. Sequenced here: PBMCs from the stem cell graft donor, sampled from the stem cell graft. The receptors come from a human donor who donated a stem cell graft to a child with acute lymphoblastic leukemia.

This chain links TRBV3-1 with TRBJ1-5; 9 bases match TRBD1. Germline-derived CDR1 and CDR2 are LGHDT and YNNKEL (reference sequence). The J segment lost 3 bases and the V segment lost 5 bases, leaving 5 bases of the junction unmatched. This CDR3 has 15 amino acids. The CDR3 DNA reads as TGTGCCAGCAGCGAACAGGGGGCCCCCAATCAGCCCCAGCATTTT. Translated: CASSEQGAPNQPQHF.

This clonotype was recorded at least ten times. The chain links TRBV7-2 to TRBJ1-2; 9 bases line up with TRBD1. J lost 5 bases, V lost 6 bases, and 10 bases had no gene match. Germline-derived CDR1 and CDR2 are SGHTA and FQGNSA. This CDR3 has 15 residues. The CDR3 nucleotides are TGTGCCAGCAGTCCAACAGGGGGCGCAGGGTATGGCTACACCTTC. Its translation is CASSPTGGAGYGYTF.